This T cell receptor beta chain was recovered during a study of OX40 agonist ivuxolimab in advanced cancers. To note about this clone: Its antigen is as yet unknown.

Exclusion applied to patients with autoimmune disease history or systemic immunosuppression. Findings and caveats of the study: Clonal expansion in partial responders at 0.1-3.0 mg/kg ranked among the lowest. CD4+ and CD8+ blood T cells expanded clonally by week 6 at 0.1 to 3.0 mg/kg.

The protocol was immunoSEQ multiplex PCR, while the TCRdb copy is restricted to in-frame clones and leaves out a portion. The data show about 55,000 clones, approximately 84% seen once. Germline assignment: CDR1 LNHDA and CDR2 SQIVND (reference sequence). The CDR3 covers 13 residues. V lost 6 bases to trimming and J lost 7 bases; unmatched junction nucleotides: 7. The V and J genes are TRBV19 and TRBJ1-1, with TRBD1 matching over 8 bases. The specimen was CD4+ or CD8+ T cells sorted from blood, collected in a trial of the OX40 agonist ivuxolimab. This sequence originates from an adult with an advanced solid tumor such as melanoma, head and neck, liver or kidney cancer. Here the CDR3 reads CASRTGVMSEAFF. CDR3 DNA: TGTGCCAGTAGGACAGGGGTGATGAGTGAAGCTTTCTTT.